Listed below are T cell receptor beta chains from one sample, sequenced in a study of EBV T-cell therapy then PD-1 blockade in nasopharyngeal carcinoma. These TCRs' antigens remain unknown. The table came from immunoSEQ multiplex PCR; TCRdb's copy has only in-frame clones and leaves some out. The sample has 15,000 to 20,000 clones, approximately 83% seen once. This sample comprised CD8+ T cells from blood, obtained at day 0 from a patient whose treatment included autologous EBV-specific T cells and nivolumab. These TCRs come from a man aged 40-49 years with nasopharyngeal carcinoma. Each CDR3 is given with its conserved first and last residue. D genes are given only for firm matches. Clone sizes are given selectively: once, few, many, or a class where the clone is expanded.

abundance,j_gene,d_gene,len,v_gene,CDR3nt,CDR3aa
.,TRBJ1-2,.,14,TRBV4-2,TGTGCCAGCAGCCAGACCGTAGCTAACTATGGCTACACCTTC,CASSQTVANYGYTF
.,TRBJ2-7,.,13,TRBV4-1,TGCGCCAGCAGCCAAGATTGGCGTTACGAGCAGTACTTC,CASSQDWRYEQYF
.,TRBJ1-6,.,16,TRBV9,TGTGCCAGCAGCCCGAGTGGGGGAAGGGGCGACTCACCCCTCCACTTT,CASSPSGGRGDSPLHF
.,TRBJ2-2,TRBD1,15,TRBV7-9,TGTGCCAGCAGCGGGGACAGAGGAACCACCGGGGAGCTGTTTTTT,CASSGDRGTTGELFF
.,TRBJ1-5,TRBD1,15,TRBV6-1,TGTGCCAGCAGGCTAGACAGGGTTGGCAATCAGCCCCAGCATTTT,CASRLDRVGNQPQHF
.,TRBJ2-5,TRBD1,13,TRBV4-3,TGCGCCAGCAGCACCCGACAGGGGCAGACCCAGTACTTC,CASSTRQGQTQYF
.,TRBJ2-3,TRBD1,15,TRBV7-8,TGTGCCAGCAGCACGACAGGGGCGCTCACAGATACGCAGTATTTT,CASSTTGALTDTQYF
.,TRBJ1-5,.,15,TRBV21-1,TGTGCCAGCAGCAAATCCCCACAGGGCAATCAGCCCCAGCATTTT,CASSKSPQGNQPQHF
.,TRBJ2-7,TRBD1,12,TRBV7-9,TGTGCCAGCAGCCCGGGACAGCACGAGCAGTACTTC,CASSPGQHEQYF
.,TRBJ2-1,.,17,TRBV3-1/TRBV3-2,TGTGCCAGCAGCCAATCAGGGGTACCCAGCTCCTACAATGAGCAGTTCTTC,CASSQSGVPSSYNEQFF
.,TRBJ1-4,.,15,TRBV15,TGTGCCACCAGCAGGCAGGGGCGCCTCGTTGAAAAACTGTTTTTT,CATSRQGRLVEKLFF
.,TRBJ2-2,.,16,TRBV7-2,TGTGCCAGCAGCTTAGATATGGGGCGGCACACCGGGGAGCTGTTTTTT,CASSLDMGRHTGELFF
.,TRBJ1-3,TRBD1,15,TRBV5-4,TGTGCCAGCAGCAGCGGGACAGAGTCTGGAAACACCATATATTTT,CASSSGTESGNTIYF
.,TRBJ1-5,.,15,TRBV21-1,TGTGCCAGCAGCGCTCGACAGGGGTGGATGCAGCCCCAGCATTTT,CASSARQGWMQPQHF
.,TRBJ2-5,TRBD2,14,TRBV6-2/TRBV6-3,TGTGCCAGCAGTTACTTTCCTAGCGGAGAGACCCAGTACTTC,CASSYFPSGETQYF
.,TRBJ1-2,.,10,TRBV5-8,TGTGCCAGCAGCTATTATGGCTACACCTTC,CASSYYGYTF
.,TRBJ2-3,.,16,TRBV5-8,TGTGCCAGCAGCTTGCCAGGCGGGTGGAGCACAGATACGCAGTATTTT,CASSLPGGWSTDTQYF
.,TRBJ2-4,.,13,TRBV15,TGTGCCACCACCGGGGGGCCCAAAAACATTCAGTACTTC,CATTGGPKNIQYF
.,TRBJ2-2,.,17,TRBV5-4,TGTGCCAGCACCCCTCCTGGCCCGAAAGTAAACACCGGGGAGCTGTTTTTT,CASTPPGPKVNTGELFF
.,TRBJ2-7,.,12,TRBV5-1,TGCGCCAGCAGCTTGGGCGGGTCCCGGCAGTACTTC,CASSLGGSRQYF
.,TRBJ2-5,.,17,TRBV7-9,TGTGCCAGCAGCTTAGCGGGTGGGGGCTGGGACCAAGAGACCCAGTACTTC,CASSLAGGGWDQETQYF
.,TRBJ2-7,TRBD1,16,TRBV10-3,TGTGCCATCAGCCGAACCGGGACAGGGTCTTCCTACGAGCAGTACTTC,CAISRTGTGSSYEQYF
.,TRBJ1-1,.,15,TRBV12-2,TGTGCAAGTCGCTCCCAGACTACTGGGAACACTGAAGCTTTCTTT,CASRSQTTGNTEAFF
.,TRBJ2-1,.,11,TRBV2,TGTGCCAGCAAGGGAAGGGGTGAGCAGTTCTTC,CASKGRGEQFF
.,TRBJ1-5,.,15,TRBV28,TGTGCCAGCAGTTTAAGCGCGGTTAGCAATCAGCCCCAGCATTTT,CASSLSAVSNQPQHF
.,TRBJ1-2,TRBD1,14,TRBV5-4,TGTGCCAGCAGCTTGGCCGACAGGGGGTATGGCTACACCTTC,CASSLADRGYGYTF
.,TRBJ2-4,.,13,TRBV4-1,TGCGCCAGCAGCTTCCGGGCCGGGGACATTCAGTACTTC,CASSFRAGDIQYF
.,TRBJ2-3,.,10,TRBV9,TGTGCCAGCGGACCAGGTACGCAGTATTTT,CASGPGTQYF
.,TRBJ1-2,.,13,TRBV25-1,TGTGCCAGCAGTGAACGACAGCTTTATGGCTACACCTTC,CASSERQLYGYTF
.,TRBJ2-1,TRBD2,16,TRBV4-2,TGTGCCAGCAGCCCTGCTATCGGGACTAGCGCCCATGAGCAGTTCTTC,CASSPAIGTSAHEQFF
once,TRBJ2-1,.,17,TRBV28,TGTGCCAGCACTTTGGAAGTTTGGAGGGGAGACTACAATGAGCAGTTCTTC,CASTLEVWRGDYNEQFF
.,TRBJ1-2,TRBD1,14,TRBV6-5,TGTGCCAGCAGCCGCCTCGACAGGGGTGGCGGCTACACCTTC,CASSRLDRGGGYTF
.,TRBJ1-1,.,13,TRBV7-6,TGTGCCAGCAGCGCCTCTGGGAACACTGAAGCTTTCTTT,CASSASGNTEAFF
.,TRBJ2-7,.,14,TRBV6-6,TGTGCCAGCAGTTACTCGGCAGGGGATCCCGAGCAGTACTTC,CASSYSAGDPEQYF
.,TRBJ2-3,.,15,TRBV9,TGTGCCAGCAGCCCCCGACAGAAAATCACAGATACGCAGTATTTT,CASSPRQKITDTQYF
.,TRBJ1-5,.,15,TRBV6-1,TGTGCCAGCAGTGAAGATGGGGGCAGCAATCAGCCCCAGCATTTT,CASSEDGGSNQPQHF
.,TRBJ1-3,TRBD1,16,TRBV2,TGTGCCAGCAGGGGAGGCAGGGGGACTCCTGGAAACACCATATATTTT,CASRGGRGTPGNTIYF
.,TRBJ2-7,.,14,TRBV6-6,TGTGCCAGCACTGAATCCGGACTTCAATACGAGCAGTACTTC,CASTESGLQYEQYF
.,TRBJ1-6,.,14,TRBV4-3,TGCGCCAGCAGCCAACAACAGGAGAATTCACCCCTCCACTTT,CASSQQQENSPLHF
few,TRBJ1-4,.,15,TRBV4-3,TGCGCCAGCAGCCATAGCCGGGACGTTGAGAAAAAACTGTTTTTT,CASSHSRDVEKKLFF
.,TRBJ2-3,TRBD2,17,TRBV6-4,TGTGCCAGCAGTGCGAGCGTCGGCGGGGGGGACTCAGATACGCAGTATTTT,CASSASVGGGDSDTQYF
.,TRBJ2-4,TRBD1,15,TRBV28,TGTGCCAGCAGTTTTGGGTCAGGGGGAGTAAACATTCAGTACTTC,CASSFGSGGVNIQYF
.,TRBJ2-2,.,14,TRBV5-1,TGCGCCAGCAGCCACGTACGAAGCACCGGGGAGCTGTTTTTT,CASSHVRSTGELFF
.,TRBJ1-1,.,15,TRBV19,TGTGCCAGTAGTTGGGGCGCATCCGGGGGCACTGAAGCTTTCTTT,CASSWGASGGTEAFF
.,TRBJ2-1,TRBD2,14,TRBV6-5,TGTGCCAGCAGCTATAGCGGGGGGGCCGATGAGCAGTTCTTC,CASSYSGGADEQFF
.,TRBJ1-1,.,15,TRBV5-6,TGTGCCACATCCGGGGGGGCAGAGTGGAACACTGAAGCTTTCTTT,CATSGGAEWNTEAFF
once,TRBJ2-5,TRBD2,13,TRBV6-2/TRBV6-3,TGTGCCAGCAGTAGCGGGGAACAAGAGACCCAGTACTTC,CASSSGEQETQYF
once,TRBJ2-2,TRBD2,16,TRBV4-1,TGCGCCAGCAGCCGAGTTAGCGGGGGGTCATCCGGGGAGCTGTTTTTT,CASSRVSGGSSGELFF
.,TRBJ2-7,.,16,TRBV21-1,TGTGCCAGCAGCCCCGGACTAGCGGGGGGGACCTACGAGCAGTACTTC,CASSPGLAGGTYEQYF
.,TRBJ2-7,.,13,TRBV28,TGTGCCAGCAGTCCCCGAGTTGGTCCCGAGCAGTACTTC,CASSPRVGPEQYF